The sample holds many counts of the clone carrying this TCR beta chain. Its target is unknown. This record belongs to a study of cytomegalovirus exposure and HLA in healthy donors. Study-wide points: According to a subsequent analysis, TCR clusters identified in the first cohort showed a tendency to co-occur across the roughly 120 validation repertoires. Through in vitro validation, three CMV-associated chains were shown to be specific for CMV antigens. For most TCR sequences rarity was the rule, although some public TCRs occurred in many donors.

V shed 0 bases, J shed 6 bases, and the junction held 0 bases outside the gene matches. The CDR3 length is 15 residues. CDR1 is MRHNA and CDR2 is SNTAGT in the germline V gene. Data came from immunoSEQ multiplex PCR; TCRdb stores just in-frame clones and leaves some out. The data hold about 130,000 clones, with 89% observed a single time. The rearrangement uses TRBV6-4 and TRBJ2-1; 12 bases match TRBD2. The clonotype originates from a young woman in good health and CMV-seronegative. Sequencing was performed on PBMCs. The CDR3 nucleotides are TGTGCCAGCAGTGACTCGACTAGCGGGAGCAATGAGCAGTTCTTC. Its translation: CASSDSTSGSNEQFF.